The clone carrying this TCR beta chain was counted many times. Its specificity is unknown. The sample is drawn from a study of read filtering for tumor transcriptome and immune sequencing. In the study overall: Revised staging placed fewer than ten patients in R-ISS I, some 17 in II, 6 or 7 in III. Transcriptome libraries were built from DNase-treated RNA. Points from the study as a whole: IR-seq and RNA-seq agreed better without single-read clonotypes. In IR-seq, single-read clonotypes were around 80% of clonotypes but around 3.2% of reads.

Molecular barcoded adaptors covering alpha/delta and beta/gamma chains were used on 400 to 450 ng RNA. Each CDR3 protein gets one entry after TCRdb re-called the reads with MiXCR. The table records 30,000 to 45,000 distinct CDR3 sequences, roughly an eighth of them present only once. CDR3 length: 13 amino acids. CDR1 MNHNS and CDR2 SASEGT come from the germline V gene. The ends were cut back, 4 bases at V and 0 bases at J, with 6 bases in the middle. Material for sequencing was a population of CD138-negative cells sorted from bone marrow. The chain employs TRBV6-1 and TRBJ1-1; unclear D gene. This TCR was recovered from a donor aged 40 or older with multiple myeloma. Here the CDR3 DNA reads TGTGCCAGCAGTGTGGACCTGAACACTGAAGCTTTCTTT. It specifies CASSVDLNTEAFF.